This TCR beta chain was recorded in a study of T cell responses to AZD1222 COVID-19 vaccine. Study-wide results and caveats: Donors were mostly white British, more females; clonal diversity possibly underestimated.

Second-dose groups at about 4 or about 12 weeks were pooled. TCRdb's copy holds only in-frame clones and misses some; the assay was immunoSEQ multiplex PCR. The sample lists 90,000 or so clones, 89% seen once, with around 5.5% in the top ten. As concerns this clone: Antigen: not known.

V was cut by 0 bases and J by 2 bases, with 9 bases left in between. This CDR3 is built from 15 residues. Germline V gene lookup returns CDR1 SGDLS and CDR2 YYNGEE. The receptor comes from an adult who received the AZD1222 COVID-19 vaccine. The sample in question was peripheral blood, obtained 28 days after the second AZD1222 dose. The rearrangement uses TRBV9 and TRBJ1-3, with no clear D. The CDR3: CASSVGGFTGNTIYF. In DNA, the CDR3 is TGTGCCAGCAGCGTAGGAGGGTTTACTGGAAACACCATATATTTT.